One and the same sample provided the 26 T cell receptor beta chains below, sequenced in a study of blood T cell repertoires in COVID-19. TCRdb's copy holds only in-frame clones and misses some; the assay was immunoSEQ multiplex PCR. This table holds 200,000 to 250,000 clones, 70% to 90% found once. The sample consisted of peripheral blood. These receptors were taken from a woman aged 18 to 35 who had recovered from COVID-19.

The chain couples TRBV6-4 to TRBJ1-4; no clear D gene. The germline CDR1 and CDR2 sequences are MRHNA and SNTAGT. This CDR3 is 13 amino acids long. The germline V and J ends were trimmed by 4 bases and 4 bases, with 7 bases remaining between them. The CDR3 bases are TGTGCCAGCAGTGTGCGCTATAATGAAAAACTGTTTTTT. Its protein is CASSVRYNEKLFF.

The rearrangement links TRBV9 to TRBJ2-2; D might be TRBD1 (5 bases). Trimming left V 3 bases short and J 4 bases short, with 13 bases between. The CDR3 extends over 15 amino acids. Germline lookup yields CDR1 SGDLS and CDR2 YYNGEE. CDR3 region: CASSGRREGTGELFF. The CDR3, as DNA: TGTGCCAGCAGCGGACGCAGGGAAGGCACCGGGGAGCTGTTTTTT.

V is TRBV30 and J is TRBJ1-4, with 7 bases that match TRBD1. This CDR3 is 15 amino acids long. Germline values: CDR1 GTSNPN, CDR2 SVGIG (reference sequence). The V and J ends lost 0 bases and 3 bases, in that order; junction bases with no gene match: 4. The CDR3 coding sequence is TGTGCCTGGAGTGTTAAGGGGGCTGCTAATGAAAAACTGTTTTTT. Translation: CAWSVKGAANEKLFF.

The gene calls are TRBV7-9 and TRBJ2-3; D may be TRBD1 (6 bases). This CDR3 contains 15 residues. Germline values: CDR1 SEHNR, CDR2 FQNEAQ (reference sequence). Trimming removed 1 base at V and 6 bases at J, with 14 bases between. CDR3 in DNA: TGTGCCAGCAGCTTAGGATACCGGGACACCGATACGCAGTATTTT. Residues: CASSLGYRDTDTQYF. Drawing the rest from reference TRBV7-9 and TRBJ2-3, the complete variable domain is DTGVSQNPRHKITKRGQNVTFRCDPISEHNRLYWYRQTLGQGPEFLTYFQNEAQLEKSRLLSDRFSAERPKGSFSTLEIQRTEQGDSAMYLCASSLGYRDTDTQYFGPGTRLTVL.

This chain links TRBV19 with TRBJ1-1; 8 nucleotides align to TRBD1. Per germline, CDR1 LNHDA and CDR2 SQIVND (reference sequence). The CDR3 length is 15 residues. The V segment lost 6 bases and the J segment 4 bases; nucleotides outside the gene matches: 10. The CDR3 spells CASRPGGVVITEAFF. The DNA of the CDR3 is TGTGCCAGTAGACCAGGGGGCGTCGTGATCACTGAAGCTTTCTTT.

J is TRBJ1-4 and V is TRBV5-1, with D possibly being TRBD1 (6 bases). Germline V gene sequence: CDR1 SGHRS, CDR2 YFSETQ. The V and J ends lost 4 bases and 2 bases respectively, with 12 bases between them. This CDR3 comprises 15 residues. The CDR3 here is CASSSTGSTNEKLFF. The CDR3 bases are TGCGCCAGCAGCAGCACAGGGTCTACTAATGAAAAACTGTTTTTT. Looking up the rest from reference TRBV5-1 and TRBJ1-4 gives the full variable domain: KAGVTQTPRYLIKTRGQQVTLSCSPISGHRSVSWYQQTPGQGLQFLFEYFSETQRNKGNFPGRFSGRQFSNSRSEMNVSTLELGDSALYLCASSSTGSTNEKLFFGSGTQLSVL.

The chain is built from TRBV5-6 and TRBJ2-7; 10 positions match TRBD2. The CDR3 spans 14 residues. Germline loops: CDR1 SGHDT, CDR2 YYEEEE. V was clipped by 1 base and J by 3 bases; unmatched bases: 1. Written as DNA, the CDR3 is TGTGCCAGCAGCTTGAGCGGGAGGGTCTACGAGCAGTACTTC. Protein: CASSLSGRVYEQYF.

The chain couples TRBV24-1 to TRBJ2-1; D is unclear. Germline-derived CDR1 and CDR2 are KGHDR and SFDVKD. CDR3 size: 11 residues. Trimming took off 9 bases at V and 7 bases at J, with 9 bases between the two ends. The CDR3 DNA follows: TGTGCCACCCAACAGAATAATGAGCAGTTCTTC. As protein: CATQQNNEQFF.

The CDR3, as DNA: TGTGCCAGCAGCTCTTCTACTAGCGAGAGCACAGATACGCAGTATTTT. Translated: CASSSSTSESTDTQYF. The chain recombines TRBV7-9 with TRBJ2-3, with TRBD2 matching over 7 bases. Unmatched junction bases numbered 7, after V lost 4 bases and J lost 0 bases. The CDR3 is 16 amino acids. Germline-derived CDR1 and CDR2 are SEHNR and FQNEAQ (reference sequence).

This chain uses TRBV3-1 (or the pseudogene TRBV3-2) with TRBJ2-7, with unresolved D. CDR3 length: 11 residues. Trimming pared 5 bases from V and 4 bases from J, leaving 6 bases between. The germline CDR1 and CDR2 sequences are LGHDT and YNNKEL (reference sequence). The CDR3: CASSTGYEQYF. DNA of the CDR3: TGTGCCAGCAGCACCGGTTACGAGCAGTACTTC.

The gene calls are TRBV6-5 and TRBJ1-4; 9 bases agree with TRBD1. This CDR3 has 13 residues. Germline V gene lookup returns CDR1 MNHEY and CDR2 SVGAGI. Germline trimming cut 6 bases from V and 6 bases from J; bases unmatched to any gene: 2. CDR3 sequence: CASRGQGDEKLFF. The CDR3 region has the DNA TGTGCCAGCAGGGGACAGGGTGATGAAAAACTGTTTTTT.

This chain connects TRBV2 to TRBJ1-3, with D possibly matching TRBD1 (6 bases). Germline V CDR1 and CDR2: SNHLY, FYNNEI. The CDR3 consists of 13 residues. V dropped 6 bases and J dropped 4 bases, with 10 bases sitting between them. The CDR3 DNA reads TGTGCCAGCAGGCCAGGGGTAGGAAACACCATATATTTT. This translates into CASRPGVGNTIYF.

The chain has TRBV3-1 (or the pseudogene TRBV3-2) and TRBJ1-5; the D gene is possibly TRBD1 (6 bases). Trimming removed 4 bases from V and 3 bases from J, with 16 bases in between. The CDR3 loop spans 16 amino acids. CDR1 and CDR2 (germline): LGHDT, YNNKEL (reference sequence). For the CDR3, the DNA is TGTGCCAGCAGCCTAACCCTGGACAGAAACAATCAGCCCCAGCATTTT. Its translation: CASSLTLDRNNQPQHF.

The chain has TRBV7-2 and TRBJ2-1; a possible D gene is TRBD2 (5 bases). The V and J ends lost 3 bases and 0 bases respectively, with 9 bases between them. The CDR3 is 15 residues long. CDR1 and CDR2 (germline): SGHTA, FQGNSA. The CDR3 sequence is CASSLSGHSYNEQFF. In DNA, the CDR3 is TGTGCCAGCAGCTTGAGCGGCCACTCCTACAATGAGCAGTTCTTC.

This clone occurred once. The J gene is TRBJ2-3, the V gene TRBV27, with a possible D match to TRBD1 (6 bases). This CDR3 contains 17 residues. Germline lookup yields CDR1 MNHEY and CDR2 SMNVEV (reference sequence). V was cut by 2 bases and J by 11 bases, with 26 bases left in between. The CDR3 reads CASSLNLQGIRLSGQYF. As DNA, the CDR3 is TGTGCCAGCAGTTTAAATCTACAGGGTATCCGTTTAAGTGGGCAGTATTTT.

This chain links TRBV10-1 with TRBJ2-7, with D tentatively TRBD2 (6 bases). The CDR3 loop spans 14 amino acids. Trimming removed 2 bases from V and 2 bases from J, with 10 bases in between. Germline values: CDR1 WNHNN, CDR2 SYGVQD (reference sequence). Written as DNA, the CDR3 is TGCGCCAGCAGTGAGGGGGGAGGAGCCTACGAGCAGTACTTC. Translation: CASSEGGGAYEQYF.

The chain combines TRBV19 with TRBJ1-5; D remains ambiguous. Trimming stripped 2 bases from V and 6 bases from J, with 14 bases between. Per germline, CDR1 LNHDA and CDR2 SQIVND (reference sequence). There are 15 residues in the CDR3. CDR3 residues: CASSIRSGPLQPQHF. DNA for the CDR3: TGTGCCAGTAGTATAAGGAGCGGTCCTCTTCAGCCCCAGCATTTT.

The V and J genes are TRBV6-5 and TRBJ1-2; D might be TRBD1 (5 bases). Looked up from germline, CDR1 is MNHEY and CDR2 is SVGAGI. This CDR3 comprises 16 residues. Trimming left V 2 bases short and J 5 bases short, with 18 bases between. CDR3 region: CASSYTAQVGVYGYTF. Written as DNA, the CDR3 is TGTGCCAGCAGTTACACCGCACAAGTAGGGGTTTATGGCTACACCTTC.

The chain combines TRBV13 with TRBJ2-4, with 8 bases matching TRBD2. V shed 5 bases and J 1 base; nucleotides not matched to a gene: 7. The CDR3 spans 16 residues. Germline V gene sequence: CDR1 PRHDT, CDR2 FYEKMQ (reference sequence). The CDR3 DNA sequence: TGTGCCAGCAGCCCCGGGGGGGGGCTGGCCAAAAACATTCAGTACTTC. This translates into CASSPGGGLAKNIQYF.

This chain joins TRBV9 and TRBJ2-7, with D maybe TRBD1 (5 bases). This CDR3 contains 14 residues. The germline V and J ends were trimmed by 4 bases and 0 bases, with 11 bases remaining between them. CDR1 and CDR2 from the germline V gene are SGDLS and YYNGEE. This chain's CDR3 is CASSSYRSSYEQYF. CDR3 nucleotides: TGTGCCAGCAGCTCATACAGGAGCTCCTACGAGCAGTACTTC.

CDR3 protein: CAWREQGYTEAFF. In DNA, the CDR3 is TGTGCCTGGAGGGAACAGGGTTACACTGAAGCTTTCTTT. The V gene is TRBV30, the J gene TRBJ1-1, with D possibly TRBD1 on 6 matching bases. In germline, CDR1 is GTSNPN, CDR2 SVGIG (reference sequence). The CDR3 loop spans 13 amino acids. The germline V and J ends were trimmed by 3 bases and 3 bases, with 11 bases remaining between them. Based on the CDR3 plus reference TRBV30 and TRBJ1-1, the full variable domain is SQTIHQWPATLVQPVGSPLSLECTVEGTSNPNLYWYRQAAGRGLQLLFYSVGIGQISSEVPQNLSASRPQDRQFILSSKKLLLSDSGFYLCAWREQGYTEAFFGQGTRLTVV.

The chain combines TRBV7-6 with TRBJ2-5, with 10 bases matching TRBD2. CDR1 is SGHVS and CDR2 is FNYEAQ in the germline V gene. This CDR3 spans 18 amino acids. The V gene end was trimmed by 2 bases and the J gene end by 5 bases; junction bases not matched to a gene: 14. CDR3 residues: CASSLLLAGVFKVETQYF. DNA for the CDR3: TGTGCCAGCAGCTTACTGCTAGCGGGAGTCTTTAAGGTGGAGACCCAGTACTTC.

CDR3 nucleotide sequence: TGTGCCAGCAGCCGGACAGGGGCCCACGAGCAGTACTTC. Amino acid sequence: CASSRTGAHEQYF. The gene calls are TRBV7-2 and TRBJ2-7; 9 bases match TRBD1. The CDR3 consists of 13 residues. V was pared by 5 bases and J by 5 bases, with 4 bases of the junction left unmatched. The germline CDR1 and CDR2 sequences are SGHTA and FQGNSA.

The chain combines TRBV29-1 with TRBJ2-7; possibly TRBD2 for D (5 bases). Trimming left V 4 bases short and J 0 bases short, with 16 bases between. Germline V CDR1 and CDR2: SQVTM, ANQGSEA. The CDR3 consists of 15 residues. The CDR3 loop is CSVVYLGGYSYEQYF. The CDR3 region has the DNA TGCAGCGTTGTATACCTAGGCGGGTACTCCTACGAGCAGTACTTC.

The genes are TRBV29-1 and TRBJ1-1; TRBD1 agrees at 7 bases. This CDR3 is 13 amino acids long. Germline CDR1 is SQVTM and CDR2 is ANQGSEA. The V and J ends lost 8 bases and 2 bases, in that order; junction bases with no gene match: 8. CDR3 coding DNA: TGCAGCATGAACGACAGGGACAACACTGAAGCTTTCTTT. Translation gives CSMNDRDNTEAFF.

In this sample, this clone turned up a few times. V is TRBV7-3 and J is TRBJ2-1, with 8 bases identical to TRBD1. Trimming removed 4 bases from V and 10 bases from J; junction bases left unmatched: 6. CDR3 length: 13 residues. Germline CDR1 reads SGHTA; CDR2 reads FQGTGA. CDR3 residues: CASSSDRVSEQFF. In DNA, the CDR3 is TGTGCCAGCAGCTCGGACAGGGTAAGCGAGCAGTTCTTC.